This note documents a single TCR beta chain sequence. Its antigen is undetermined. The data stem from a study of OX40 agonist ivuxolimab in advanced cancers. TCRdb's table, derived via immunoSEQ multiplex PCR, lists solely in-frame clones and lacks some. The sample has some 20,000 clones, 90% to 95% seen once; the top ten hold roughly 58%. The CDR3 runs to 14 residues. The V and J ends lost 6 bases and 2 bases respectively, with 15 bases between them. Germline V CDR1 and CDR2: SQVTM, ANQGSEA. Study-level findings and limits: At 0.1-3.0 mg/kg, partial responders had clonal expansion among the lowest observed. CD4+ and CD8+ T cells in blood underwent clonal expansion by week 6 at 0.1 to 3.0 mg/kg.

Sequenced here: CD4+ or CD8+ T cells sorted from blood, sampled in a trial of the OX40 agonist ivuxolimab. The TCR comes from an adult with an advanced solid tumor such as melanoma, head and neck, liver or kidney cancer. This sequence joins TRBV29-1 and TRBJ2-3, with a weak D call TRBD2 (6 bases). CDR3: CSVFGTGYTDTQYF. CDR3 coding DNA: TGCAGCGTCTTTGGGACTGGCTACACAGATACGCAGTATTTT.